This TCR beta chain was retrieved from a study of T-cell memory formation after mild COVID-19 (dated by TCRdb to 2020 to 2022). Study-level background: Most TCR sequence clusters were specific to one of the two donors. The cohort was made up of two young adult volunteers, one female and one male, who were previously healthy. In a couple of donors, T-cell clones that expanded and contracted after mild COVID-19 were followed by sequencing TCRalpha and TCRbeta repertoires longitudinally. General findings and caveats noted by the study authors: Some responding clones were detected in pre-infection memory, suggesting pre-existing cross-reactive memory T cells joined the SARS-CoV-2 response. Contracting CD4+ clones were located mainly in the CM and EM memory subsets, whereas CD8+ clones were found to be enriched in EMRA. SARS-CoV-2 specificity was not confirmed for the second-wave clones peaking on day 37. Clones that contracted from day 15 to 85 showed balanced CD4/CD8 phenotypes, whereas a second wave of clones that expanded from day 15 to 37 leaned towards CD4+. The study included only a couple of mild cases, and larger cohorts that include severe cases with pre-infection samples were judged to be necessary.

To note about this clonotype: No cognate antigen has been identified for it. Per-nucleotide qualities are absent, and no much larger clonotype sits a single base away.

CDR1 and CDR2 were assigned from the germline V gene as KGHDR and SFDVKD. Relative to germline, V is 4 bases shorter and J is 8 bases shorter, with 10 bases between their ends. CDR3 length: 12 amino acids, cysteine to phenylalanine. Only the CDR3 DNA is retained, 36 bases long and in frame from the first base. Ficoll-Paque density gradient centrifugation was the method used to isolate PBMCs. The reads were generated on an Illumina NovaSeq 6000. Using 5'RACE with constant-segment primers, TCRalpha and TCRbeta cDNA libraries were constructed, with sample barcodes and unique molecular identifiers added in the process. RNA was extracted from every sample with Trizol reagent. Library amplification was performed in two PCR steps, and a second sample barcode and Illumina TruSeq adapters were introduced in the second step. Sequencing of libraries was performed on an Illumina NovaSeq with 2 x 150 bp paired-end reads. Under the source paper's analysis protocol: Reads were demultiplexed and collapsed into UMI-guided consensus sequences with migec v1.2.7. Using mixcr v2.1.11, UMI consensuses were aligned to TRA and TRB V and J templates and then assembled into clonotypes. A clonotype was counted as expanded or contracted only if both edgeR and NoisET called the change significant, with noise models trained on biological replicates. For edgeR calls, the cutoffs were a false discovery rate-adjusted p below 0.01 and a log2 fold-change threshold of 1. As an exploratory analysis of dynamics, PCA with hierarchical clustering was applied to max-normalized trajectories of the 1000 most abundant clonotypes. The CD4 or CD8 phenotype of responding clones was assigned using the separately sequenced CD4+ and CD8+ repertoires. TCRdb reran the public reads through fastp at Q25 and MiXCR, keeping productive beta chains. Rows merge per CDR3 protein into single entries with the most common DNA and genes. TCRdb, not the original authors, processed these V and J calls. This sample comprises around 310,000 distinct CDR3 sequences, roughly 15% of them detected only once. 20% to 25% of the sample is held by the ten biggest clonotypes.

Sequenced input: PBMCs or a T cell subset sorted from them (not recorded which). Rearrangement joined TRBV24-1 to TRBJ1-1, with the D gene uncertain. The sequence came from a man aged 18 to 35 who had mild COVID-19 (a few samples of this study predate the infection). The sample titles of this study are shuffled in the database, so cell type and time point are left out; the donor was told from shared clones. The nucleotide sequence reads TGTGCCACCAGTGACCAGGTTGGCGAAGCTTTCTTT. Its translation reads: CATSDQVGEAFF.